This T cell receptor (beta chain) was identified in a study of cytomegalovirus exposure and HLA in healthy donors. Study conclusions and caveats: Later analysis associated a missense DCLRE1C variant with TCR beta V- and J-gene trimming.

This clone was found once. As yet, its antigen is unknown. The PCR contained 60 Vbeta and 13 Jbeta primers. Sequencing used immunoSEQ multiplex PCR; TCRdb keeps in-frame clones, though not all of them. Of 110,000 to 150,000 clones listed, approximately 71% were seen once; the top ten hold 4% to 6%. The CDR3 covers 14 residues. J gave up 2 bases and V 4 bases, and 4 bases lay outside the gene matches. From germline, CDR1 is SGHRS and CDR2 YFSETQ. The sample taken for sequencing was PBMCs. The sequence was collected from a woman between 45 and 65 years old in good health and CMV-seronegative. The chain recombines TRBV5-1 with TRBJ2-3; 7 nucleotides line up with TRBD2. DNA for the CDR3: TGCGCCAGCAGCATCGGGGGGACCACAGATACGCAGTATTTT. It translates to CASSIGGTTDTQYF.